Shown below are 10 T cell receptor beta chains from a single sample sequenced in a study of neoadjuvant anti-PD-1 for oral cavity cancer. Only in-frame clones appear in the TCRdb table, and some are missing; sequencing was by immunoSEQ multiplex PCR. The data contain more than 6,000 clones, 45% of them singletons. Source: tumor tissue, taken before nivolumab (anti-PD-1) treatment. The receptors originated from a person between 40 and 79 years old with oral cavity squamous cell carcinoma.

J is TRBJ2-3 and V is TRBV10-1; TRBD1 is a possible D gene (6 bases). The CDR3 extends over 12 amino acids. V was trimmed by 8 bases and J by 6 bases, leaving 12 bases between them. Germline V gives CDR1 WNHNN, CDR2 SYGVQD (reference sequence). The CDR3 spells CASGPQGDTQYF. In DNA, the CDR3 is TGCGCCAGCGGACCTCAGGGGGATACGCAGTATTTT.

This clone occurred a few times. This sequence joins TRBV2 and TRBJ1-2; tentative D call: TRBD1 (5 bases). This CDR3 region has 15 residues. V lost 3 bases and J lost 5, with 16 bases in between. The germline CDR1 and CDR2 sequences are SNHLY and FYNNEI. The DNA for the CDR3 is TGTGCCAGCAGTGAGTTCCAGGGCGAAGTGTATGGCTACACCTTC. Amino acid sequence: CASSEFQGEVYGYTF. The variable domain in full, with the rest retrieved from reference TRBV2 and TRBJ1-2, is EPEVTQTPSHQVTQMGQEVILRCVPISNHLYFYWYRQILGQKVEFLVSFYNNEISEKSEIFDDQFSVERPDGSNFTLKIRSTKLEDSAMYFCASSEFQGEVYGYTFGSGTRLTVV.

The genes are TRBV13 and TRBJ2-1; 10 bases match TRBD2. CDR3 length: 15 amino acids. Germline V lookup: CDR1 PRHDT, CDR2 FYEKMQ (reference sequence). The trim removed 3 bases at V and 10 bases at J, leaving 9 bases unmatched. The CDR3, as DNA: TGTGCCAGCAGCTTGAGCGGGGGGGCAGGAGACGAGCAGTTCTTC. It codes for CASSLSGGAGDEQFF.

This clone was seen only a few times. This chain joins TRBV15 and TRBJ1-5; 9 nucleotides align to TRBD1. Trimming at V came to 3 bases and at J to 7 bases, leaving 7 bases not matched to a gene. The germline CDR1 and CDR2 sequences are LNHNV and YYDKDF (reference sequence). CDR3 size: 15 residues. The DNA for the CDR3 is TGTGCCACCAGCAGTCTCGGACAGGGGCAGCAGCCCCAGCATTTT. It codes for CATSSLGQGQQPQHF.

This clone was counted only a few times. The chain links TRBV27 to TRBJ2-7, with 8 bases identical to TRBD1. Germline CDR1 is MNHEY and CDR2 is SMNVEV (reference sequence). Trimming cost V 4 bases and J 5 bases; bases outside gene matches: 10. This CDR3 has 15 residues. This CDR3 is CASSSQGAPYDEQYF. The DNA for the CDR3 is TGTGCCAGCAGTTCCCAGGGGGCCCCCTACGACGAGCAGTACTTC.

The CDR3 sequence is CASSLSGGANVLTF. CDR3 DNA: TGTGCCAGCAGCTTATCGGGCGGGGCCAACGTCCTGACTTTC. V and J are TRBV11-2 and TRBJ2-6; D gene ambiguous. Germline values: CDR1 SGHAT, CDR2 FQNNGV. Trimming removed 2 bases at V and 4 bases at J, with 6 bases between. The CDR3 extends over 14 amino acids. Combining the CDR3 with reference TRBV11-2 and TRBJ2-6 gives the whole variable domain EAGVAQSPRYKIIEKRQSVAFWCNPISGHATLYWYQQILGQGPKLLIQFQNNGVVDDSQLPKDRFSAERLKGVDSTLKIQPAKLEDSAVYLCASSLSGGANVLTFGAGSRLTVL.

Written as DNA, the CDR3 is TGTGCCAGCTCACCGGGACAGCCCCTCGTTCAGCCCCAGCATTTT. The encoded protein is CASSPGQPLVQPQHF. The V and J genes are TRBV18 and TRBJ1-5; 7 bases are shared with TRBD1. Germline loops: CDR1 KGHSH, CDR2 LQKENI. The CDR3 has 15 amino acids. The V segment lost 3 bases and the J segment 6 bases; nucleotides outside the gene matches: 8.

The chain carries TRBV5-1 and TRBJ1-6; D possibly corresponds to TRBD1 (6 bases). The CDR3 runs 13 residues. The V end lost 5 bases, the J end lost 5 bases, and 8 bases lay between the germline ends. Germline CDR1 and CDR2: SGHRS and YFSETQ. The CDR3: CASRQGDNSPLHF. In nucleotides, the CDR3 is TGCGCCAGCAGACAGGGTGATAATTCACCCCTCCACTTT.

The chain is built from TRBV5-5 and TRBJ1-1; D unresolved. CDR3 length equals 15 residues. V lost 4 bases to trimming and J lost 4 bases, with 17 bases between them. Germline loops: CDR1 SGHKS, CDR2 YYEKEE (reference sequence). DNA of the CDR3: TGTGCCAGCAGCAAGGACCCGTTGTTGTCCACTGAAGCTTTCTTT. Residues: CASSKDPLLSTEAFF. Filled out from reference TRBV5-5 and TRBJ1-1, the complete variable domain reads DAGVTQSPTHLIKTRGQQVTLRCSPISGHKSVSWYQQVLGQGPQFIFQYYEKEERGRGNFPDRFSARQFPNYSSELNVNALLLGDSALYLCASSKDPLLSTEAFFGQGTRLTVV.

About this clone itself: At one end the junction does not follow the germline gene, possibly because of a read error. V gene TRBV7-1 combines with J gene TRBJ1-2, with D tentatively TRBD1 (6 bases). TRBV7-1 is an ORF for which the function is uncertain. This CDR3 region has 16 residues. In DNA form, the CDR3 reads TGCGCCAGCAGCCAAGATCCCGGCAGGGGAAGCTATGGCTACACCTTC. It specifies CASSQDPGRGSYGYTF.